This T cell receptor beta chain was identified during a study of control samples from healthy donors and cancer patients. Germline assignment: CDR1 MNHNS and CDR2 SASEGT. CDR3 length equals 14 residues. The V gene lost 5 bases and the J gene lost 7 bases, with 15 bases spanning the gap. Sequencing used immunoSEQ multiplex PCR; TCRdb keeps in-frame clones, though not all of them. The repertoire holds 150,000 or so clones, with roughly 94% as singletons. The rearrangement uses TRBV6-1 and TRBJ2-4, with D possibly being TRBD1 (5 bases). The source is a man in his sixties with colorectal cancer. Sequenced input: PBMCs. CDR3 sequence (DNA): TGTGCCAGCAGTTCAAGTTCCAGGGTGAACATTCAGTACTTC. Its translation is CASSSSSRVNIQYF.